The clone carrying this TCR beta chain was found once. What it recognizes is unknown. Data came from immunoSEQ multiplex PCR; TCRdb stores just in-frame clones and leaves some out. Altogether 60,000 or so clones are present, roughly 84% being singletons, with the ten largest covering roughly 30%. The entry originates in a study of OX40 agonist ivuxolimab in advanced cancers. General study results and limits: It was not determined which antigens were specifically recognized by the peripheral T cells that had undergone clonal expansion.

Sampled blood was obtained at baseline, cycle 4 day 1, and cycle 7 day 1. V lost 2 bases and J 2 bases, leaving 11 bases between the germline ends. Per the germline V gene, CDR1 is MNHNY and CDR2 is SVGAGI (reference sequence). CDR3 length: 15 amino acids. Source: CD4+ or CD8+ T cells sorted from blood, taken in a trial of the OX40 agonist ivuxolimab. V is TRBV6-6 and J is TRBJ2-3; D possibly matches TRBD1 or TRBD2 (5 bases each). The TCR originated in an adult with an advanced solid tumor such as melanoma, head and neck, liver or kidney cancer. This CDR3 is CASSYGGDFTDTQYF. In DNA form, the CDR3 reads TGTGCCAGCAGTTACGGGGGTGATTTCACAGATACGCAGTATTTT.